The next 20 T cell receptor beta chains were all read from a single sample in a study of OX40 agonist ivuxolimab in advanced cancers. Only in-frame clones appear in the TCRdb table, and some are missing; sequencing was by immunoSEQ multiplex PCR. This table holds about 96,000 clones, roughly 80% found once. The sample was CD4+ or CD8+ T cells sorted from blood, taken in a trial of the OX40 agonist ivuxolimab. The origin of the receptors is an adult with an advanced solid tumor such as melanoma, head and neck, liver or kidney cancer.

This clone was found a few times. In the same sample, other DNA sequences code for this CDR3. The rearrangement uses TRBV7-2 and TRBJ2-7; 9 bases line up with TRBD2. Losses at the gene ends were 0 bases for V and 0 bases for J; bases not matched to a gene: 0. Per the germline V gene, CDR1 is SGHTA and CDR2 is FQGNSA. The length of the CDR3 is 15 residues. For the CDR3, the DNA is TGTGCCAGCAGCTTAGCTAGCGGGGGCTCCTACGAGCAGTACTTC. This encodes CASSLASGGSYEQYF.

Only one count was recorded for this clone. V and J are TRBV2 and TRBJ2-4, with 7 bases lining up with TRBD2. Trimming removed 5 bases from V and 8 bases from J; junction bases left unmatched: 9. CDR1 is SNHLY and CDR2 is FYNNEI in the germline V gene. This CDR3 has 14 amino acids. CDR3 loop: CASSRPGEGHIQYF. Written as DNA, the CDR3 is TGTGCCAGCAGTCGACCGGGGGAGGGCCACATTCAGTACTTC.

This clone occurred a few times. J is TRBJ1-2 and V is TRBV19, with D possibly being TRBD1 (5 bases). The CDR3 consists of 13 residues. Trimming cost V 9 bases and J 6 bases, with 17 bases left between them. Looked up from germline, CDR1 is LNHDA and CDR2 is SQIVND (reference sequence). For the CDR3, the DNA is TGTGCCAGCAGATTCTCGGGGGGTAATGGCTACACCTTC. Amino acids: CASRFSGGNGYTF.

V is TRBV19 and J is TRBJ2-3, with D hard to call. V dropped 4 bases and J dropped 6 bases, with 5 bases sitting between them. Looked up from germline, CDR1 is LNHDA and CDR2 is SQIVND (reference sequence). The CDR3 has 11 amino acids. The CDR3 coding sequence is TGTGCCAGTAGTAAACTTGATACGCAGTATTTT. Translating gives CASSKLDTQYF.

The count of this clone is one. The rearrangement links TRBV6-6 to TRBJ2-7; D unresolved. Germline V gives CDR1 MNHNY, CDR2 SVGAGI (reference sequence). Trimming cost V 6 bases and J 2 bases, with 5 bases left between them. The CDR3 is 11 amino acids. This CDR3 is CASRGPYEQYF. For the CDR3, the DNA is TGTGCCAGCAGAGGACCCTACGAGCAGTACTTC.

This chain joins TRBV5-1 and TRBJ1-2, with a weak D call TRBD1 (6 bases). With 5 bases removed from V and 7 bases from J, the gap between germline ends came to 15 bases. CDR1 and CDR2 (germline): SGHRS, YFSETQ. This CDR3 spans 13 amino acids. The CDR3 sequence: CASRSGAQGGYTF. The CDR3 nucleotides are TGCGCCAGCAGATCGGGGGCGCAGGGTGGCTACACCTTC.

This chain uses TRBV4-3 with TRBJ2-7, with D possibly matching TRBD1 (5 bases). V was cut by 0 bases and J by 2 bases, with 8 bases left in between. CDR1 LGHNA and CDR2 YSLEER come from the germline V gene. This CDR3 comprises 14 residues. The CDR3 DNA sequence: TGCGCCAGCAGCCAAGATCAGGGCCCCTACGAGCAGTACTTC. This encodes CASSQDQGPYEQYF.

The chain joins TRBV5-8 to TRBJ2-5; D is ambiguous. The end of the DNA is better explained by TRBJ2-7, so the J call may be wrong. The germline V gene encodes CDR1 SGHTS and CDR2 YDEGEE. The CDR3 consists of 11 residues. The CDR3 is CASSPTYEQYF. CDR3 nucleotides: TGTGCCAGCAGCCCCACCTACGAGCAGTACTTC.

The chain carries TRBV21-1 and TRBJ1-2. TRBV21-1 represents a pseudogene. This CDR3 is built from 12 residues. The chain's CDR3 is CARRRWRYGYTF. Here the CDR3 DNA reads TGTGCCAGAAGACGCTGGAGGTATGGCTACACCTTC.

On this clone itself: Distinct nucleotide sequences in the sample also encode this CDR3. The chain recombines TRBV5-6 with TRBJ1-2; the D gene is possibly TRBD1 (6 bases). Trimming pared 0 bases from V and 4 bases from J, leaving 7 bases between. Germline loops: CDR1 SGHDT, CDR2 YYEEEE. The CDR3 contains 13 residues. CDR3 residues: CASSLDRAYGYTF. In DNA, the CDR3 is TGTGCCAGCAGCTTGGACAGGGCCTATGGCTACACCTTC.

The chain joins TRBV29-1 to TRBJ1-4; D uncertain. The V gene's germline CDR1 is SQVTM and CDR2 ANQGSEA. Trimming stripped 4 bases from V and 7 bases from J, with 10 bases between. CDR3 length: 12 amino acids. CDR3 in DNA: TGCAGCGTTGCCGTTCGTGGTGAAAAACTGTTTTTT. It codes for CSVAVRGEKLFF.

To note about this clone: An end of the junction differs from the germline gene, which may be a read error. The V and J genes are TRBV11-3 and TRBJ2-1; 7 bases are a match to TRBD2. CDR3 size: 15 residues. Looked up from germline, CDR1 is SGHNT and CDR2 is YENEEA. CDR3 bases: TGTGCCAGCAGCCTAGAAGGCGGGGGACCGAATGAGCAGTTCTTC. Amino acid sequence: CASSLEGGGPNEQFF.

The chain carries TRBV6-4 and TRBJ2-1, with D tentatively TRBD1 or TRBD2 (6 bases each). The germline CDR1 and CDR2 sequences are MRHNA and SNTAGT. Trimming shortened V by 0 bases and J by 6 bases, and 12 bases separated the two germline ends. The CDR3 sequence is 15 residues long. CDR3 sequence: CASSDSGGRGNEQFF. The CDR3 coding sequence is TGTGCCAGCAGTGACTCAGGGGGGAGAGGCAATGAGCAGTTCTTC.

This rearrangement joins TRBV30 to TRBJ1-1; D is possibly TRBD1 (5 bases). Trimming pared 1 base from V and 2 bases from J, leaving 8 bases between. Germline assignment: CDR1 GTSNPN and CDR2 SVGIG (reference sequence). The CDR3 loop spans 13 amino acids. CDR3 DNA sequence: TGTGCCTGGAGTGACAGGACAAACACTGAAGCTTTCTTT. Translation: CAWSDRTNTEAFF.

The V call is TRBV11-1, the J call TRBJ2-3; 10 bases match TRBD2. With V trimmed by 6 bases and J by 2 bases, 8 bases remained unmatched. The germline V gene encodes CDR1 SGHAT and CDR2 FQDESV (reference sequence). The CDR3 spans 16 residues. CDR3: CASSFGLAAATDTQYF. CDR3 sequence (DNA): TGTGCCAGCAGTTTCGGACTAGCGGCTGCCACAGATACGCAGTATTTT. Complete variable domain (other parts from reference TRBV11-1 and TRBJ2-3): EAEVAQSPRYKITEKSQAVAFWCDPISGHATLYWYRQILGQGPELLVQFQDESVVDDSQLPKDRFSAERLKGVDSTLKIQPAELGDSAMYLCASSFGLAAATDTQYFGPGTRLTVL.

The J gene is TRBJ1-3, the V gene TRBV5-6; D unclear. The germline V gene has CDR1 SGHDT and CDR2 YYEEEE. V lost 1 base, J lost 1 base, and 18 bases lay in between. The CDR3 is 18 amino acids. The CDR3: CASSLSRGGKKSGNTIYF. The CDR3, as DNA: TGTGCCAGCAGCTTGTCCCGCGGCGGTAAGAAATCTGGAAACACCATATATTTT.

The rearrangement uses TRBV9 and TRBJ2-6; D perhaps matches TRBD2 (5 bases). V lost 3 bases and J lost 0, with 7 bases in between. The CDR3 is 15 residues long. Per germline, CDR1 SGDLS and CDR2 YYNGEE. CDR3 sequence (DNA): TGTGCCAGCAGCGGAGGGTTCTCTGGGGCCAACGTCCTGACTTTC. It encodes CASSGGFSGANVLTF. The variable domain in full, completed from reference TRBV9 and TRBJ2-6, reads DSGVTQTPKHLITATGQRVTLRCSPRSGDLSVYWYQQSLDQGLQFLIQYYNGEERAKGNILERFSAQQFPDLHSELNLSSLELGDSALYFCASSGGFSGANVLTFGAGSRLTVL.

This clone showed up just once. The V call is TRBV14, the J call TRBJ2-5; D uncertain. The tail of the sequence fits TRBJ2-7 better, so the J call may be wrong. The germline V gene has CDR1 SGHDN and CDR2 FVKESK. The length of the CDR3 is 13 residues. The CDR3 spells CASSREGDYEQYF. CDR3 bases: TGTGCCAGCAGCCGGGAAGGAGATTACGAGCAGTACTTC.

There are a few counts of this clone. CDR3 in amino acids: CASSGSLASEQFF. The CDR3 DNA is TGTGCCAGCAGCGGAAGCCTGGCGAGTGAGCAGTTCTTC. The chain joins TRBV9 to TRBJ2-1, with D uncertain. This CDR3 contains 13 residues. Trimming removed 3 bases at V and 9 bases at J, with 13 bases between. Germline assignment: CDR1 SGDLS and CDR2 YYNGEE.

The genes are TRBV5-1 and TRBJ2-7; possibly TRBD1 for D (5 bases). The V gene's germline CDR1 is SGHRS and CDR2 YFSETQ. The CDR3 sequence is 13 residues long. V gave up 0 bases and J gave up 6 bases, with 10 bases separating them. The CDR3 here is CASSLVQGGEQYF. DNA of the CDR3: TGCGCCAGCAGCTTGGTGCAGGGTGGCGAGCAGTACTTC.